The sample holds one count of the clone carrying this T cell receptor beta chain. Profiled with immunoSEQ multiplex PCR; TCRdb holds only in-frame clones, not every one. Here the sample spans 30,000 to 40,000 clones, approximately 90% being singletons. The sample originates from a study of PD-L1 blockade in urothelial cancer. At the level of the study: Investigators checked blood 3 weeks (second dose) and 6 weeks after treatment start.

The CDR3 loop spans 15 amino acids. Between the trimmed V and J ends, which lost 2 bases and 0 bases, there was a span of 11 bases. Germline lookup yields CDR1 MGHRA and CDR2 YSYEKL. Time point specified: pretreatment peripheral blood. The rearrangement uses TRBV4-1 and TRBJ2-7; D is possibly TRBD1 (6 bases). Sequencing was performed on PBMCs, taken around atezolizumab (anti-PD-L1) treatment. The receptor was derived from a woman in her sixties with urothelial cancer. The chain's CDR3 is CASSQRQANSYEQYF. The CDR3 DNA reads as TGCGCCAGCAGCCAACGACAGGCGAACTCCTACGAGCAGTACTTC.